The table lists the clone carrying this T cell receptor beta chain with a few counts. The sample is drawn from a study of shared T cell receptors in the human thymus. Assay used: immunoSEQ multiplex PCR; TCRdb lists only in-frame clones, some missing. The sample records hundreds of thousands of clones, more than 75% being singletons. The CDR3 has 19 residues. Germline V CDR1 and CDR2: MDHEN, SYDVKM. V dropped 5 bases and J dropped 3 bases, with 29 bases sitting between them. This same sample was also taken into another study, of human thymus T cells.

The chain is built from TRBV28 and TRBJ2-7, with a weak D call TRBD1 (6 bases). The TCR was taken from a boy under two years old with a congenital heart defect. The sample taken for sequencing was thymocytes. CDR3 region: CASSPYRFMGAPMGYEQYF. In DNA form, the CDR3 reads TGTGCCAGCAGTCCCTACCGCTTCATGGGGGCCCCCATGGGCTACGAGCAGTACTTC. The entire variable domain, with the rest obtained from reference TRBV28 and TRBJ2-7, is as follows: DVKVTQSSRYLVKRTGEKVFLECVQDMDHENMFWYRQDPGLGLRLIYFSYDVKMKEKGDIPEGYSVSREKKERFSLILESASTNQTSMYLCASSPYRFMGAPMGYEQYFGPGTRLTVT.